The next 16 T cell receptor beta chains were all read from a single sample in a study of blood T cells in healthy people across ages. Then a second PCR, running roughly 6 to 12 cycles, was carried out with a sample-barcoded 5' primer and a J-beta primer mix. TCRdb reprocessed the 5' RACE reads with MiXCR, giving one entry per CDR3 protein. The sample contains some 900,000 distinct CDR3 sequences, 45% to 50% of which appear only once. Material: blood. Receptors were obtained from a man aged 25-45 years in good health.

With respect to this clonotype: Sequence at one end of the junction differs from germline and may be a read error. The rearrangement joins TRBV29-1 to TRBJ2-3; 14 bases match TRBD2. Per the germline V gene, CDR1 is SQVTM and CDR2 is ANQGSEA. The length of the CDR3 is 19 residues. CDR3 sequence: CGVPVGLAGDRWYTDTQYF. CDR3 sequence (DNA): TGCGGCGTCCCAGTGGGACTAGCGGGGGATCGGTGGTACACAGATACGCAGTATTTT.

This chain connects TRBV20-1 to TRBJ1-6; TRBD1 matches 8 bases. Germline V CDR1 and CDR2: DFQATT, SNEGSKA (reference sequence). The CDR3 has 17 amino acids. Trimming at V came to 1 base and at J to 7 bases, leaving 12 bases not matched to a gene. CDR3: CSARAARETGVNSPLHF. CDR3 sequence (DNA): TGCAGTGCTAGAGCGGCACGTGAGACAGGGGTCAATTCACCCCTCCACTTT.

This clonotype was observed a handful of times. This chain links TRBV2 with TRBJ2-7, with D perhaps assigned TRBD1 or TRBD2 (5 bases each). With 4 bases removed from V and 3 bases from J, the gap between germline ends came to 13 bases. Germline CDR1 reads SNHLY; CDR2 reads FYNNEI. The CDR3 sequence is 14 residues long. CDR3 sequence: CASSGGTESYEQYF. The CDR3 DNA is TGTGCCAGCAGTGGGGGGACGGAAAGCTACGAGCAGTACTTC.

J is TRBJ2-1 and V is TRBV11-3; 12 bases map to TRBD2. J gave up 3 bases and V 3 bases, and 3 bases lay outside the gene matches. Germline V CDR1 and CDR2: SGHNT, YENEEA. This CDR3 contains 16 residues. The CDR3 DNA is TGTGCCAGCAGCTTGGCTAGCGGGGGGGTCTACAATGAGCAGTTCTTC. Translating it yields CASSLASGGVYNEQFF.

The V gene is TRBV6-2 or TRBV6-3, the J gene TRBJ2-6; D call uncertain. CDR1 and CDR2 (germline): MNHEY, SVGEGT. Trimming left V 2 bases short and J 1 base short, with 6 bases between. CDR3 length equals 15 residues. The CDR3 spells CASSYPRSGANVLTF. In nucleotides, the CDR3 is TGTGCCAGCAGTTACCCCAGATCTGGGGCCAACGTCCTGACTTTC.

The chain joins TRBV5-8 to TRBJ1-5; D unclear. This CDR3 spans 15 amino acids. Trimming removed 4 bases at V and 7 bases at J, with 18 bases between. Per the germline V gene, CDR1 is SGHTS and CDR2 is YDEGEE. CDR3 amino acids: CASSDQPGVAQPQHF. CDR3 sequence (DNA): TGTGCCAGCAGCGATCAACCCGGGGTAGCACAGCCCCAGCATTTT.

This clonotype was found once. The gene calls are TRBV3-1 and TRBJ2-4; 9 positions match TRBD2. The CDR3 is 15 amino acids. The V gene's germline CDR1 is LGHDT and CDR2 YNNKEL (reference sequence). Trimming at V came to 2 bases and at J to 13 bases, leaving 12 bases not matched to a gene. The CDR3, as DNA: TGTGCCAGCAGCCAAAGAAGCGGGGGGCCAAATGAGCAGTACTTC. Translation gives CASSQRSGGPNEQYF.

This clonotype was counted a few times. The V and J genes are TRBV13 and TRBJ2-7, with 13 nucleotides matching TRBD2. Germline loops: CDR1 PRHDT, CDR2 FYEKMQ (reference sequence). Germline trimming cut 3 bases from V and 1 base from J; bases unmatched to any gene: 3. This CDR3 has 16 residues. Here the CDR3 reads CASSLGTSGVSYEQYF. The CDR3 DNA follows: TGTGCCAGCAGCTTGGGGACTAGCGGGGTATCCTACGAGCAGTACTTC.

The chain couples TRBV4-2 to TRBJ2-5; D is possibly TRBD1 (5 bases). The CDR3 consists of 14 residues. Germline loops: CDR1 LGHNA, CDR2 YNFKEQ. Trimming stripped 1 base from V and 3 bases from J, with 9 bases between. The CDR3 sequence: CASSQVAGKETQYF. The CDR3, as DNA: TGTGCCAGCAGCCAAGTGGCAGGGAAAGAGACCCAGTACTTC.

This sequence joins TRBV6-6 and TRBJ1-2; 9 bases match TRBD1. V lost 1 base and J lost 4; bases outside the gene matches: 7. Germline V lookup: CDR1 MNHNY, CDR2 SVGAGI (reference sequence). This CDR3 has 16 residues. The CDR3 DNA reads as TGTGCCAGCAGTTACTTAAAACAGGGGGCCCTCTATGGCTACACCTTC. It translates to CASSYLKQGALYGYTF.

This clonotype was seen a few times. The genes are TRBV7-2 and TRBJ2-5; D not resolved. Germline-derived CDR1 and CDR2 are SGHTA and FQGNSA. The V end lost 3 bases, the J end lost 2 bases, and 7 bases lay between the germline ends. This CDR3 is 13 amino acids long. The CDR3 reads CASSFGKQETQYF. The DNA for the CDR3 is TGTGCCAGCAGCTTCGGCAAGCAAGAGACCCAGTACTTC.

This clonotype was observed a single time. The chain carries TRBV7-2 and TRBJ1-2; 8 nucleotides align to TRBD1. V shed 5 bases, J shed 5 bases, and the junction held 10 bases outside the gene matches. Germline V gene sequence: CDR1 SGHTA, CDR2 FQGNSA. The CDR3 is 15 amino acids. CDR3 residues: CASSAEGRGRYGYTF. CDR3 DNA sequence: TGTGCCAGCAGCGCGGAGGGCAGGGGGCGATATGGCTACACCTTC. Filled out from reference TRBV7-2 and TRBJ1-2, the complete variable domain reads GAGVSQSPSNKVTEKGKDVELRCDPISGHTALYWYRQSLGQGLEFLIYFQGNSAPDKSGLPSDRFSAERTGGSVSTLTIQRTQQEDSAVYLCASSAEGRGRYGYTFGSGTRLTVV.

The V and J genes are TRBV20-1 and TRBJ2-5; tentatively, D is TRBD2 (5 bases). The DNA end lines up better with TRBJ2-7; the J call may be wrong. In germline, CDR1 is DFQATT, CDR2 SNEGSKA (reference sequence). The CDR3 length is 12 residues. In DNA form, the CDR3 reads TGCAGTGCTAGGGTCGAGGGTTACGAGCAGTACTTC. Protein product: CSARVEGYEQYF.

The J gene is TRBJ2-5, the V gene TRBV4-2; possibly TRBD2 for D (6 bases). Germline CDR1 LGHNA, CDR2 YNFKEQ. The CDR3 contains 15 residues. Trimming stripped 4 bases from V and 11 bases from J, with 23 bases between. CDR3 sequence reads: CASSPVPGEYNEQYF. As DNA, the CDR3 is TGTGCCAGCAGCCCCGTCCCGGGGGAGTACAATGAGCAGTACTTC.

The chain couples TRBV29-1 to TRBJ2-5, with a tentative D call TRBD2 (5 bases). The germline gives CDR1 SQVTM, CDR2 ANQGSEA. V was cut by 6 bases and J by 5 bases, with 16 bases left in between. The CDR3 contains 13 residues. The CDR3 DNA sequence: TGCAGCGTCAAGGACGGAGGCGGGGAGACCCAGTACTTC. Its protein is CSVKDGGGETQYF.

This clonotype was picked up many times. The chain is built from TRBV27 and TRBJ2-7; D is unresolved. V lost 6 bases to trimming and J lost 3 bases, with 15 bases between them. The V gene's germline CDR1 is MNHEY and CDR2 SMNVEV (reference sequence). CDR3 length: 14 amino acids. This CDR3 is CASSDRTANYEQYF. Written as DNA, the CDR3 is TGTGCCAGCAGCGACCGGACCGCCAACTACGAGCAGTACTTC.